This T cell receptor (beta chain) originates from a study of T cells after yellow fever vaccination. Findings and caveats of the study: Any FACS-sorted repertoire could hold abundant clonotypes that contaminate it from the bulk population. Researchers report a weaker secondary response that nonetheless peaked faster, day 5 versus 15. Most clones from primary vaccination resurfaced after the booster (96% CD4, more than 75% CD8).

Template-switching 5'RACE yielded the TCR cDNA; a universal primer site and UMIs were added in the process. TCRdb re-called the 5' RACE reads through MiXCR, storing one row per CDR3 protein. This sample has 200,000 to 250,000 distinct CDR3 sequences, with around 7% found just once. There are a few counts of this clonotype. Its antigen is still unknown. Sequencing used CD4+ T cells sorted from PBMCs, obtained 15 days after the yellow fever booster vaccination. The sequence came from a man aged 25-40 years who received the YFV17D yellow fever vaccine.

The CDR3 here is CSARRGMENTIYF. The CDR3 DNA reads TGCAGTGCTAGACGGGGGATGGAAAACACCATATATTTT. This chain joins TRBV20-1 and TRBJ1-3, with D perhaps matching TRBD1 (5 bases). V lost 2 bases to trimming and J lost 6 bases, with 11 bases between them. Germline V gene lookup returns CDR1 DFQATT and CDR2 SNEGSKA (reference sequence). The CDR3 length is 13 residues.